Presented here are 17 T cell receptor beta chains from one specimen sequenced in a study of blood T cells in healthy people across ages. A second PCR of about 7 to 12 cycles used a sample-barcoded 5' primer and a J-beta primer mix. TCRdb called the 5' RACE reads again in MiXCR, with one record for every CDR3 protein. The repertoire has some 1 million distinct CDR3 sequences, under 45% of them found once; the top ten carry approximately 19%. Material: blood. The receptors were gathered from a woman between 55 and 75 years old in good health.

This clonotype occurred a few times. This chain joins TRBV27 and TRBJ1-2, with D perhaps matching TRBD1 (6 bases). Looked up from germline, CDR1 is MNHEY and CDR2 is SMNVEV (reference sequence). The V end lost 3 bases, the J end lost 2 bases, and 13 bases lay between the germline ends. The CDR3 totals 15 residues. The DNA for the CDR3 is TGTGCCAGCAGTTTTACGACAGGTATCAACTATGGCTACACCTTC. This sequence encodes CASSFTTGINYGYTF.

The chain couples TRBV10-2 to TRBJ2-1; 8 bases fit TRBD2. This CDR3 has 17 amino acids. Germline loops: CDR1 WSHSY, CDR2 SAAADI. The J segment lost 5 bases and the V segment lost 0 bases, leaving 9 bases of the junction unmatched. The CDR3 coding sequence is TGCGCCAGCAGTGAGTCGATAGCGGGACAATCCCACAATGAGCAGTTCTTC. This encodes CASSESIAGQSHNEQFF.

This clonotype was detected a few times. V usage is TRBV6-5 and J usage is TRBJ2-7; 7 bases match TRBD1. This CDR3 comprises 15 residues. Losses at the gene ends were 2 bases for V and 3 bases for J; bases not matched to a gene: 7. Germline CDR1 reads MNHEY; CDR2 reads SVGAGI. CDR3 sequence: CASSYNRDSNYEQYF. CDR3 nucleotides: TGTGCCAGCAGTTACAACCGGGACAGCAACTACGAGCAGTACTTC.

This clonotype was seen more than once but under ten times. The chain joins TRBV7-6 to TRBJ2-1; 9 bases are shared with TRBD2. Germline values: CDR1 SGHVS, CDR2 FNYEAQ. V lost 2 bases to trimming and J lost 0 bases; unmatched junction nucleotides: 5. This CDR3 region has 17 residues. This CDR3 reads CASSLWVSGSSYNEQFF. In DNA, the CDR3 is TGTGCCAGCAGCTTATGGGTTAGCGGGAGCTCCTACAATGAGCAGTTCTTC.

In its sample, this clonotype was seen once. The germline gene is not matched at one end of the junction; a read error may be the cause. The chain combines TRBV3-1 with TRBJ2-7; D unclear. CDR3 length equals 13 residues. In germline, CDR1 is LGHDT, CDR2 YNNKEL (reference sequence). The CDR3 region is CAGSQVDSYEQYF. The CDR3 DNA reads TGTGCCGGCAGCCAAGTAGACTCCTACGAGCAGTACTTC.

The table lists this clonotype with a few counts. The J gene is TRBJ2-5, the V gene TRBV20-1; the D gene is possibly TRBD1 (5 bases). Trimming removed 8 bases at V and 4 bases at J, with 14 bases between. This CDR3 region has 12 residues. Germline lookup yields CDR1 DFQATT and CDR2 SNEGSKA (reference sequence). As DNA, the CDR3 is TGCAGTTTCCTCAGGGTGGGAGAGACCCAGTACTTC. Translation gives CSFLRVGETQYF.

The genes are TRBV9 and TRBJ2-5, with 7 bases that match TRBD1. The J call is doubtful: the DNA matches TRBJ2-4 better. From germline, CDR1 is SGDLS and CDR2 YYNGEE. This CDR3 has 16 residues. In DNA form, the CDR3 reads TGTGCCGGGTTAGACAGGGTCCTCCTAGCCAAAAACATTCAGTACTTC. Protein sequence: CAGLDRVLLAKNIQYF.

This chain joins TRBV29-1 and TRBJ2-1, with 10 bases identical to TRBD1. There are 15 residues in the CDR3. V shed 1 base, J shed 8 bases, and the junction held 8 bases outside the gene matches. Germline V gene data show CDR1 as SQVTM and CDR2 as ANQGSEA. The CDR3 loop reads CSVEGLGTGADEQFF. Here the CDR3 DNA reads TGCAGCGTTGAAGGACTCGGGACAGGGGCCGATGAGCAGTTCTTC.

The chain is built from TRBV27 and TRBJ2-1; 14 bases agree with TRBD2. Per the germline V gene, CDR1 is MNHEY and CDR2 is SMNVEV (reference sequence). The CDR3 extends over 20 amino acids. Unmatched junction bases numbered 11, after V lost 4 bases and J lost 0 bases. In DNA, the CDR3 is TGTGCCAGCAGTTCCCGAGGACTAGCGGGAGGTGGTAGCTCCTACAATGAGCAGTTCTTC. As protein: CASSSRGLAGGGSSYNEQFF.

The chain is built from TRBV20-1 and TRBJ2-4; D is perhaps TRBD2 (5 bases). There are 13 residues in the CDR3. The V gene lost 3 bases and the J gene lost 5 bases, with 11 bases spanning the gap. Germline CDR1 and CDR2: DFQATT and SNEGSKA (reference sequence). Here the CDR3 DNA reads TGCAGTGCTAGCGTGGGAGCAGAAAACATTCAGTACTTC. This gives the protein CSASVGAENIQYF.

The chain recombines TRBV7-2 with TRBJ1-2, with 9 positions matching TRBD1. V dropped 1 base and J dropped 9; count of bases not matched to a gene: 3. The germline V gene has CDR1 SGHTA and CDR2 FQGNSA. There are 13 residues in the CDR3. CDR3 nucleotide sequence: TGTGCCAGCAGCTTAGTAGGGACAGGGAGCTACACCTTC. Translated: CASSLVGTGSYTF.

This clonotype occurred a few times. The chain joins TRBV5-1 to TRBJ2-7; D is unresolved. With 7 bases removed from V and 3 bases from J, the gap between germline ends came to 14 bases. The length of the CDR3 is 13 residues. The germline CDR1 and CDR2 sequences are SGHRS and YFSETQ. Here the CDR3 DNA reads TGCGCCAGCGCAAGGGCCCAGTTCTACGAGCAGTACTTC. Protein sequence: CASARAQFYEQYF.

This clonotype showed up just a few times. The chain carries TRBV27 and TRBJ2-5; 10 bases are shared with TRBD1. The germline V gene has CDR1 MNHEY and CDR2 SMNVEV (reference sequence). The CDR3 runs to 15 residues. J lost 6 bases, V lost 5 bases, and 9 bases had no gene match. The CDR3 is CASSPPWDRGKTQYF. CDR3 bases: TGTGCCAGCAGTCCTCCGTGGGACAGGGGAAAGACCCAGTACTTC.

This clonotype turned up a few times. The genes are TRBV5-1 and TRBJ2-1; a possible D gene is TRBD2 (5 bases). Germline lookup yields CDR1 SGHRS and CDR2 YFSETQ. Trimming removed 2 bases from V and 10 bases from J, with 10 bases in between. The CDR3 runs 12 residues. The CDR3 sequence: CASSLGPGEQFF. The CDR3 bases are TGCGCCAGCAGCTTAGGCCCGGGGGAGCAGTTCTTC.

The chain recombines TRBV6-5 with TRBJ1-1; D remains ambiguous. This CDR3 comprises 15 residues. The germline CDR1 and CDR2 sequences are MNHEY and SVGAGI. The V end was cut by 6 bases, the J end by 2 bases, with 16 bases between. The CDR3 loop is CASSPSVAGNTEAFF. The CDR3 nucleotides are TGTGCCAGCAGCCCTTCGGTTGCCGGAAACACTGAAGCTTTCTTT.

This chain joins TRBV14 and TRBJ2-1, with 9 bases lining up with TRBD2. Trimming removed 0 bases from V and 2 bases from J; junction bases left unmatched: 5. The germline CDR1 and CDR2 sequences are SGHDN and FVKESK. CDR3 size: 17 residues. CDR3 in amino acids: CASSQDLAGLTYNEQFF. In nucleotides, the CDR3 is TGTGCCAGCAGCCAAGATCTAGCGGGACTTACCTACAATGAGCAGTTCTTC.

The chain's CDR3 is CSGSGFYGYTF. The CDR3 region has the DNA TGCAGCGGGTCAGGCTTCTACGGCTACACCTTC. The chain employs TRBV29-1 and TRBJ1-2; D unclear. V was trimmed by 7 bases and J by 8 bases, leaving 14 bases between them. Germline CDR1 and CDR2: SQVTM and ANQGSEA. This CDR3 spans 11 amino acids.